The clone carrying this TCR beta chain was detected only a few times. TCRdb ran MiXCR on the RT-PCR reads and lists one entry per CDR3 protein. The sample has hundreds of thousands of distinct CDR3 sequences; roughly 16% are singletons. This sample stems from a study of patients and donors after allogeneic stem cell transplantation. The CDR3 contains 17 residues. Trimming removed 2 bases from V and 2 bases from J; junction bases left unmatched: 8. Germline CDR1 and CDR2: MNHEY and SVGAGI. Material for sequencing was blood, either unsorted or a sorted T cell fraction (not recorded which). The TCR was taken from a human donor who was either an allogeneic HSCT recipient or a stem cell or donor lymphocyte infusion donor (not recorded which). It is not recorded whose cells these are; they may come from a transplant donor. The rearrangement joins TRBV6-5 to TRBJ1-2; 10 nucleotides align to TRBD1. The CDR3 sequence is CASSYDLRTGGNYGYTF. The CDR3, as DNA: TGTGCCAGCAGTTACGACCTCAGGACAGGGGGGAACTATGGCTACACCTTC.